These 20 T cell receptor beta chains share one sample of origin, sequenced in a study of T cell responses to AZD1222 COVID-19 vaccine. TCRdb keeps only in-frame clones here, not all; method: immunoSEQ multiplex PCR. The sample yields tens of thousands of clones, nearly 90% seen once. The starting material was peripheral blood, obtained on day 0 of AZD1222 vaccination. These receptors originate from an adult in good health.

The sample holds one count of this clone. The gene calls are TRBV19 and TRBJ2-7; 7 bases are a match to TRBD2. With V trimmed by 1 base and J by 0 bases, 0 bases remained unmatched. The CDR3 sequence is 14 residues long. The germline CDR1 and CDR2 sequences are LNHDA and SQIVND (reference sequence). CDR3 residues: CASSIAGGSYEQYF. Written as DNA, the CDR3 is TGTGCCAGTAGTATAGCGGGGGGCTCCTACGAGCAGTACTTC.

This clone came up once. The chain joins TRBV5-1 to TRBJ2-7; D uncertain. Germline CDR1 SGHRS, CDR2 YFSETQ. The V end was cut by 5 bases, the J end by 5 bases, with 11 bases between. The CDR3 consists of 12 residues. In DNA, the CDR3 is TGCGCCAGCAGTCGAGAGGCGAACGAGCAGTACTTC. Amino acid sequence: CASSREANEQYF.

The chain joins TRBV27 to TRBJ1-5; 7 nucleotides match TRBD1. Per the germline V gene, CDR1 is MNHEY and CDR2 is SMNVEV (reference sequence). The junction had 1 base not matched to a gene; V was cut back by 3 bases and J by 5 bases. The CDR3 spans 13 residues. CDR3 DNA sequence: TGTGCCAGCAGTTTTCAGGGGGATCAGCCCCAGCATTTT. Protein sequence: CASSFQGDQPQHF.

CDR3 sequence (DNA): TGTGCCAGCAGCCCCTGGGACTTCCAAGAGACCCAGTACTTC. Translating gives CASSPWDFQETQYF. The chain links TRBV9 to TRBJ2-5; D possibly corresponds to TRBD2 (6 bases). The CDR3 length is 14 residues. V lost 4 bases, J lost 1 base, and 11 bases lay in between. CDR1 is SGDLS, CDR2 YYNGEE, per germline.

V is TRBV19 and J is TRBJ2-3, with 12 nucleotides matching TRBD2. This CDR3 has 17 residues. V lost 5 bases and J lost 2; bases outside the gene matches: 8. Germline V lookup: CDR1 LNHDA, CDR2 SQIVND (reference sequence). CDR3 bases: TGTGCCAGTAGTGCTCTAGCGGGGGGGGGACTCACAGATACGCAGTATTTT. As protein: CASSALAGGGLTDTQYF.

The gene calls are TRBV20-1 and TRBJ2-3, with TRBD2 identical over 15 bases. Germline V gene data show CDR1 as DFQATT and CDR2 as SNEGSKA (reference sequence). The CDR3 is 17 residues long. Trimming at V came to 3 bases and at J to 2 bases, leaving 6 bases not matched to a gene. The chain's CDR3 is CSASVGLAGGPTDTQYF. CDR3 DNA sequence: TGCAGTGCTAGTGTGGGACTAGCGGGAGGCCCCACAGATACGCAGTATTTT.

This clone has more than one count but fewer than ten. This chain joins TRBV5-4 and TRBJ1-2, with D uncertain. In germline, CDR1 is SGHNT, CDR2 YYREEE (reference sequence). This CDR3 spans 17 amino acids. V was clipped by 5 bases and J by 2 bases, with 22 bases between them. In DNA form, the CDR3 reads TGTGCCAGCAGTTCTGGCCGAGGGAGAACGGGAAACTATGGCTACACCTTC. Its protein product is CASSSGRGRTGNYGYTF.

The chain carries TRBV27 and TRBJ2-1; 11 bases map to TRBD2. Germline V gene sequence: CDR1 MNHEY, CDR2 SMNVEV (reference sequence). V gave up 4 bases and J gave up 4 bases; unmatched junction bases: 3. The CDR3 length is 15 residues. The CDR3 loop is CASSSGTSGYNEQFF. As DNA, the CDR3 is TGTGCCAGCAGTTCCGGGACTAGCGGTTACAATGAGCAGTTCTTC.

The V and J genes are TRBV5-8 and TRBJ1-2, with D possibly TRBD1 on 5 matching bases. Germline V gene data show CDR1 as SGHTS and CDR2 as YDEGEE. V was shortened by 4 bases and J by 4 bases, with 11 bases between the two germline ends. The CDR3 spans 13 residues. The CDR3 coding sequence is TGTGCCAGCAGCCCGGGGGGAGGCTATGGCTACACCTTC. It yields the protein CASSPGGGYGYTF. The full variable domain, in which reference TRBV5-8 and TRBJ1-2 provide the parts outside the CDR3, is EAGVTQSPTHLIKTRGQQATLRCSPISGHTSVYWYQQALGLGLQFLLWYDEGEERNRGNFPPRFSGRQFPNYSSELNVNALELEDSALYLCASSPGGGYGYTFGSGTRLTVV.

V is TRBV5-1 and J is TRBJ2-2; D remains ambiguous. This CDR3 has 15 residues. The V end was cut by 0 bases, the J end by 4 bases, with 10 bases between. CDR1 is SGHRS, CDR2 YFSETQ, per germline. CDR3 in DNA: TGCGCCAGCAGCTTGGAATGGGTTCGCACCGGGGAGCTGTTTTTT. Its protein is CASSLEWVRTGELFF. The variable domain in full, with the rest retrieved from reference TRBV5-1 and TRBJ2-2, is KAGVTQTPRYLIKTRGQQVTLSCSPISGHRSVSWYQQTPGQGLQFLFEYFSETQRNKGNFPGRFSGRQFSNSRSEMNVSTLELGDSALYLCASSLEWVRTGELFFGEGSRLTVL.

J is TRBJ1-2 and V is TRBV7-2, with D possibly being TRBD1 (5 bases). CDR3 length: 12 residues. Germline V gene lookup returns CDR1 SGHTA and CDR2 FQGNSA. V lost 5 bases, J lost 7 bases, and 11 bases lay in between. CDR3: CASSAEGRGYTF. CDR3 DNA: TGTGCCAGCAGCGCAGAGGGGCGTGGCTACACCTTC.

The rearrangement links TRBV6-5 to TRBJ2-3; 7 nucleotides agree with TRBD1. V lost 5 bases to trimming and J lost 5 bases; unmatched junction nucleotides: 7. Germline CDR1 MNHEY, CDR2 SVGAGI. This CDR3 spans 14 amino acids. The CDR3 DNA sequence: TGTGCCAGCAGTCCACAGGGGCGTGTAGATACGCAGTATTTT. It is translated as CASSPQGRVDTQYF.

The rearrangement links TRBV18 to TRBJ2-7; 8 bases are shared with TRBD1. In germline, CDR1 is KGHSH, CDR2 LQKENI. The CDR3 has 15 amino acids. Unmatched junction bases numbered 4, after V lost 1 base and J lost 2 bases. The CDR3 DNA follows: TGTGCCAGCTCACCACTCGGACAGGGAGCCTACGAGCAGTACTTC. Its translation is CASSPLGQGAYEQYF. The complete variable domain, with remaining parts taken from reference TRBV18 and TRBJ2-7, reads NAGVMQNPRHLVRRRGQEARLRCSPMKGHSHVYWYRQLPEEGLKFMVYLQKENIIDESGMPKERFSAEFPKEGPSILRIQQVVRGDSAAYFCASSPLGQGAYEQYFGPGTRLTVT.

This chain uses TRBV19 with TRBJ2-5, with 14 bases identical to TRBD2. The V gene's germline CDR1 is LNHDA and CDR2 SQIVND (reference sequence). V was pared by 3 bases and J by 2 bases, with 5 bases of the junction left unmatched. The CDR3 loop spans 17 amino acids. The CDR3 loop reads CASSIRGLAGAQETQYF. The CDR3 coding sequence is TGTGCCAGTAGTATCAGGGGACTAGCGGGGGCTCAAGAGACCCAGTACTTC.

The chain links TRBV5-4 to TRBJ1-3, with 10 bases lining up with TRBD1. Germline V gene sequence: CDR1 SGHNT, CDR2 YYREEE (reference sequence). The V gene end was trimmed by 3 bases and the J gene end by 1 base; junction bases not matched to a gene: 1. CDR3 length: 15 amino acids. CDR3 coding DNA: TGTGCCAGCAGCTCGGGACAGGGGTCTGGAAACACCATATATTTT. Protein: CASSSGQGSGNTIYF.

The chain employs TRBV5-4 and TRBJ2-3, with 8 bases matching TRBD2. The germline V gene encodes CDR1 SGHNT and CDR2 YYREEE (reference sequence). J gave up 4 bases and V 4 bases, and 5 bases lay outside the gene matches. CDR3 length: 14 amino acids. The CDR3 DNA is TGTGCCAGCAGCCCCCGGGGGGGAGCAGATACGCAGTATTTT. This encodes CASSPRGGADTQYF. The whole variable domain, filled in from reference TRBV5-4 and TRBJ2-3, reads ETGVTQSPTHLIKTRGQQVTLRCSSQSGHNTVSWYQQALGQGPQFIFQYYREEENGRGNFPPRFSGLQFPNYSSELNVNALELDDSALYLCASSPRGGADTQYFGPGTRLTVL.

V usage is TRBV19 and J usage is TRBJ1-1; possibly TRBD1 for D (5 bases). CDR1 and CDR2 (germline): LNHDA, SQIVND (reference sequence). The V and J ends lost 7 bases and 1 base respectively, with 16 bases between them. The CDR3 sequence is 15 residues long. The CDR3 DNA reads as TGTGCCAGTACAGGGACCCATTGGGCGAACACTGAAGCTTTCTTT. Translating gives CASTGTHWANTEAFF. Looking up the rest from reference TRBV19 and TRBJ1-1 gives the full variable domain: DGGITQSPKYLFRKEGQNVTLSCEQNLNHDAMYWYRQDPGQGLRLIYYSQIVNDFQKGDIAEGYSVSREKKESFPLTVTSAQKNPTAFYLCASTGTHWANTEAFFGQGTRLTVV.

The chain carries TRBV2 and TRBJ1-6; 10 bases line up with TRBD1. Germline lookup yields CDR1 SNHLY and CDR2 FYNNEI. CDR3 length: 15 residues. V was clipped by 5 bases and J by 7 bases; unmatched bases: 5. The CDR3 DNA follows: TGTGCCAGCAGTTCCCGGGACAGGGGCAATTCACCCCTCCACTTT. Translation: CASSSRDRGNSPLHF.

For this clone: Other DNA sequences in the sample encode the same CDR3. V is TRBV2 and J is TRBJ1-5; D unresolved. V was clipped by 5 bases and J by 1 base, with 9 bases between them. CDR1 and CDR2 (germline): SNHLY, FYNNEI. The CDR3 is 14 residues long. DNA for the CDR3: TGTGCCAGCAGTTTACAAGGAAGCAATCAGCCCCAGCATTTT. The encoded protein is CASSLQGSNQPQHF.

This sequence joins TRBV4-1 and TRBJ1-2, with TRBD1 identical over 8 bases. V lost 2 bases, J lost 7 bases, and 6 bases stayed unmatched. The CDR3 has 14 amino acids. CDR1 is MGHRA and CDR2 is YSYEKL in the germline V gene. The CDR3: CASSQTGQGRGYTF. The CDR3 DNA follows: TGCGCCAGCAGCCAAACAGGACAGGGTCGTGGCTACACCTTC.